This passage covers 9 T cell receptor beta chains from one sample sequenced in a study of CD8 T cells in Susac syndrome (dated by TCRdb to between 2018 and 2021). The protocol used for the library was the immunoSEQ multiplex PCR assay. RNA was extracted using the RNeasy kit, and roughly 0.45 to 1 microgram was reverse transcribed with random hexamers. Using fastp at Q25 and MiXCR, TCRdb reprocessed the public reads and kept productive beta chains. When rows share a CDR3 protein, they turn into one entry using the most common DNA and genes. This sample is represented by about 69,000 distinct CDR3 sequences; roughly nine tenths of them were singletons. The ten largest clones add up to roughly 0.49% of the sample. Sequencing was done on a sample of CD8+ T cells from PBMCs. All receptors derive from a human donor with multiple sclerosis.

The chain combines TRBV27 with TRBJ2-1; 8 positions match TRBD2. The germline CDR1 and CDR2 sequences are MNHEY and SMNVEV (reference sequence). The ends lost 10 bases at V and 5 bases at J; junction bases unmatched: 7. This CDR3 has 13 residues. Written as DNA, the CDR3 is TGTGCCACCAGGAGGACTAGCCACAATGAGCAGTTCTTC. This codes for CATRRTSHNEQFF.

V gene TRBV28 combines with J gene TRBJ2-3; D possibly corresponds to TRBD2 (6 bases). Per germline, CDR1 MDHEN and CDR2 SYDVKM. V shed 5 bases and J shed 6 bases, with 15 bases lying between them. The CDR3 sequence is 14 residues long. CDR3 region: CASSGDLQTDTQYF. CDR3 DNA sequence: TGTGCCAGCAGTGGGGACTTGCAGACGGATACGCAGTATTTT.

The chain links TRBV3-1 to TRBJ1-4; D not certain. The germline CDR1 and CDR2 sequences are LGHDT and YNNKEL (reference sequence). Trimming took 3 bases from V and 0 from J, leaving 14 bases between them. CDR3 size: 17 residues. The DNA of the CDR3 is TGTGCCAGCAGCCACAACGTTTGGGCAGCAACTAATGAAAAACTGTTTTTT. Encoded protein: CASSHNVWAATNEKLFF.

The genes are TRBV19 and TRBJ2-7, with D perhaps matching TRBD1 or TRBD2 (5 bases each). The germline V gene encodes CDR1 LNHDA and CDR2 SQIVND (reference sequence). Trimming left V 5 bases short and J 5 bases short, with 10 bases between. The CDR3 totals 12 residues. CDR3: CASSVGPNEQYF. CDR3 in DNA: TGTGCCAGTAGTGTGGGACCTAACGAGCAGTACTTC.

The gene calls are TRBV6-1 and TRBJ2-7; D gene ambiguous. CDR1 MNHNS and CDR2 SASEGT come from the germline V gene. The CDR3 loop spans 15 amino acids. DNA for the CDR3: TGTCTTACCAGTGAAGAATGGCTGTCCACCTACGAGCAGTACTTC. Residues: CLTSEEWLSTYEQYF.

The rearrangement uses TRBV5-6 and TRBJ1-6, with D unresolved. The CDR3 has 14 residues. Germline V lookup: CDR1 SGHDT, CDR2 YYEEEE. V gave up 2 bases and J gave up 10 bases, with 13 bases separating them. The CDR3 region is CASSFARTLSPLHF. CDR3 in DNA: TGTGCCAGCAGCTTTGCCAGGACTCTCTCACCCCTCCACTTT. Supplemented by reference TRBV5-6 and TRBJ1-6, the full variable domain reads DAGVTQSPTHLIKTRGQQVTLRCSPKSGHDTVSWYQQALGQGPQFIFQYYEEEERQRGNFPDRFSGHQFPNYSSELNVNALLLGDSALYLCASSFARTLSPLHFGNGTRLTVT.

This chain uses TRBV15 with TRBJ2-5; TRBD2 aligns across 12 bases. The ends lost 4 bases at V and 2 bases at J; junction bases unmatched: 11. This CDR3 has 18 residues. Germline CDR1 and CDR2: LNHNV and YYDKDF (reference sequence). The CDR3 DNA is TGTGCCACCAGCAACCCCCAGAGACTAGCGGGAGAGCAAGAGACCCAGTACTTC. It is translated as CATSNPQRLAGEQETQYF. Complete variable domain (other parts from reference TRBV15 and TRBJ2-5): DAMVIQNPRYQVTQFGKPVTLSCSQTLNHNVMYWYQQKSSQAPKLLFHYYDKDFNNEADTPDNFQSRRPNTSFCFLDIRSPGLGDTAMYLCATSNPQRLAGEQETQYFGPGTRLLVL.

The chain has TRBV5-6 and TRBJ2-7; possible D gene TRBD1, 6 bases. CDR3 length: 14 residues. CDR1 is SGHDT and CDR2 is YYEEEE in the germline V gene. The V end lost 2 bases, the J end lost 6 bases, and 15 bases lay between the germline ends. The CDR3 DNA reads as TGTGCCAGCAGCTTTGGGACACCCGCCCTCGAGCAGTACTTC. Amino acid sequence: CASSFGTPALEQYF.

The genes are TRBV11-2 and TRBJ1-5; D unclear. Trimming removed 0 bases at V and 2 bases at J, with 8 bases between. In germline, CDR1 is SGHAT, CDR2 FQNNGV. CDR3 length equals 15 residues. The CDR3 loop is CASSLDVGGNQPQHF. Here the CDR3 DNA reads TGTGCCAGCAGCTTAGACGTAGGCGGCAATCAGCCCCAGCATTTT. The full variable domain, rest sourced from reference TRBV11-2 and TRBJ1-5, is EAGVAQSPRYKIIEKRQSVAFWCNPISGHATLYWYQQILGQGPKLLIQFQNNGVVDDSQLPKDRFSAERLKGVDSTLKIQPAKLEDSAVYLCASSLDVGGNQPQHFGDGTRLSIL.